These T cell receptor beta chains were read from a single sample in a study of cytomegalovirus exposure and HLA in healthy donors. Measured with immunoSEQ multiplex PCR; TCRdb has only the in-frame clones, and not every one. This table holds over 150,000 clones, 79% found once. The specimen sequenced was PBMCs. The receptors derive from a man aged 35-49 years in good health and CMV-seronegative. Both conserved end residues are part of each CDR3.

CDR3 protein: CASSQERGTYEQYF; V gene: TRBV4-3
CDR3 protein: CASSRTLGETQYF; V gene: TRBV5-1
CDR3 protein: CASRTPSGRVETQYF; V gene: TRBV5-1
CDR3 protein: CASSLGGYQETQYF; V gene: TRBV5-1
CDR3 protein: CASSRRLASGTGELFF; V gene: TRBV4-3
CDR3 protein: CASSLLTGWQVGYTF; V gene: TRBV28
CDR3 protein: CASSPQLGLGTYEQYF; V gene: TRBV7-2
CDR3 protein: CASSAVDGSTDTQYF; V gene: TRBV7-6
CDR3 protein: CASRASGSYNEQFF; V gene: TRBV2
CDR3 protein: CASSIKLRGTGVRQPQHF; V gene: TRBV19
CDR3 protein: CASSQSAIEQFF; V gene: TRBV23-1
CDR3 protein: CASSLDRDTQYF; V gene: TRBV7-2
CDR3 protein: CASSERGNYGYTF; V gene: TRBV19
CDR3 protein: CASSQNMDRGGQETQYF; V gene: TRBV10-1
CDR3 protein: CASSLPNRGLGFGANVLTF; V gene: TRBV27
CDR3 protein: CASSESGTSEMF; V gene: TRBV6-1
CDR3 protein: CASSWTGGYTEAFF; V gene: TRBV2
CDR3 protein: CASTLGLVGDTQYF; V gene: TRBV6-1
CDR3 protein: CASNPGRTVNEQFF; V gene: TRBV7-8
CDR3 protein: CASRWTSANTGELFF; V gene: TRBV5-1
CDR3 protein: CASSSIHDAASGELFF; V gene: TRBV19
CDR3 protein: CASSRGTSTDTQYF; V gene: TRBV25-1
CDR3 protein: CASSYGGLAGADTQYF; V gene: TRBV6-5
CDR3 protein: CASSLTSGKEETQYF; V gene: TRBV11-1
CDR3 protein: CASSLGTSGRPYEQYF; V gene: TRBV28
CDR3 protein: CASSFQGGSPLHF; V gene: TRBV27
CDR3 protein: CASSLTVGLTGAKNIQYF; V gene: TRBV5-6
CDR3 protein: CASSWSTGWSYEQYF; V gene: TRBV6-5
CDR3 protein: CASSQEGPTYEQYF; V gene: TRBV4-1
CDR3 protein: CASRGAGGSYEQYF; V gene: TRBV7-2
CDR3 protein: CASSPTSGKGVWADTQYF; V gene: TRBV28
CDR3 protein: CASSYSAGGYQETQYF; V gene: TRBV6-5
CDR3 protein: CASSTGTSGSWTQYF; V gene: TRBV28
CDR3 protein: CASSSRTPDRGRREQYF; V gene: TRBV13
CDR3 protein: CASSYTNRGGNSPLHF; V gene: TRBV6-5
CDR3 protein: CAWSGGGRGNIQYF; V gene: TRBV30
CDR3 protein: CASSLQGLWETQYF; V gene: TRBV5-5
CDR3 protein: CASSYPPNRSNYGYTF; V gene: TRBV28
CDR3 protein: CASSFWDRGTEAFF; V gene: TRBV5-5
CDR3 protein: CASREPGQVSKNIQYF; V gene: TRBV2
CDR3 protein: CASSARQGAYETQYF; V gene: TRBV5-1
CDR3 protein: CSAKPPGRGWGGYTF; V gene: TRBV29-1
CDR3 protein: CASSIHIAGGPGDEQFF; V gene: TRBV5-1
CDR3 protein: CASSLRQGFSEAFF; V gene: TRBV25-1
CDR3 protein: CAISSAGVHNEQFF; V gene: TRBV10-3
CDR3 protein: CASSSDRGRTEAFF; V gene: TRBV28
CDR3 protein: CAIRETGTGRSNEQFF; V gene: TRBV10-3
CDR3 protein: CASSKACVGRVLASGTDTQYF; V gene: TRBV21-1
CDR3 protein: CASSHNYRYYEQYF; V gene: TRBV5-6